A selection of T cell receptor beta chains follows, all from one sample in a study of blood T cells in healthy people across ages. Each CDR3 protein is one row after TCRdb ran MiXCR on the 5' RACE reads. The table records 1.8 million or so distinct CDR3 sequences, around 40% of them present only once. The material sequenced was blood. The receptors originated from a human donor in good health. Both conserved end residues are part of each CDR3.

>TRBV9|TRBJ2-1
CASSVGNPGGRGNEQFF
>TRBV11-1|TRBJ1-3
CASSFSGRTGGYEQYFGPGTIYF
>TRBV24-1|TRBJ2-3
CATSDSGGPGDTQYF
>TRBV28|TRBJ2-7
CASRHGQGRIYEQYF
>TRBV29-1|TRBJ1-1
CSVYRDTEAFF
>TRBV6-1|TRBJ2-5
CASVGQGKETQYF
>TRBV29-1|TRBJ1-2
CSVPEVYGYTF
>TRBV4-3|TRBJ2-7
CASSQAPLSGESSYEQYF
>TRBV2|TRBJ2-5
CASSLLAGVTVETQYF
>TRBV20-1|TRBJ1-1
CSAFKTGVNTEAFF
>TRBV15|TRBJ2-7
CATSRELIRSYEQYF
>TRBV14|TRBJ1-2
CASSLRGAGPWGYTF
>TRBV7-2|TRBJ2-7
CASSLRRNSYEQYF
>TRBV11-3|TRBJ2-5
CASSGASGHLQETQYF
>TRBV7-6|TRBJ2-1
CASSLEIGTSGVYNEQFF
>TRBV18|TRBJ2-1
CASSPRQGLGNEQFF
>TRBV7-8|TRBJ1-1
CASSLGPDAKAFF
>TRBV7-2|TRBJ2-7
CASRGGAGVDYEQYF
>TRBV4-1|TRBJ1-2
CASSQVMRGYGYTF
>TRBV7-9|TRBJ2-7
CASDGGTADSYEQYF
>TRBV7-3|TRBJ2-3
CASSLTFLHTDTQYF
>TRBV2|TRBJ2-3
CASSPWGLAADTQYF
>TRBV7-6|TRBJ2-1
CASNLGWSGAHHEQFF
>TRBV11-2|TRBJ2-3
CASSPRGGLGTDTQYF
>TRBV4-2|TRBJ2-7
CASSQASGGAYEQYF
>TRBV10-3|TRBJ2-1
CAISDQRGGYNEQFF
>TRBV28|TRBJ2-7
CASSTVRDRGYEQYF
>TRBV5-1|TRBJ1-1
CASSLDGGLWGLNTEAFF
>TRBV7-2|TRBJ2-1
CASSLFRAGVGNEQFF
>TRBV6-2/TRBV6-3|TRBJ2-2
CASSYLTSGELFF
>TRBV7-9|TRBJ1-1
CASSPLRQGTEAFF
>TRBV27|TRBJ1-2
CASSYKQSRDRGFDYGYTF
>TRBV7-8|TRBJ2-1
CASSRTDRTYNEQFF
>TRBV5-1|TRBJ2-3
CASSLSSVLGDTQYF
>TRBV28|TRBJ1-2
CASSSFIEGNYGYTF
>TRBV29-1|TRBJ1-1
CSVLGWGKDTEAFF
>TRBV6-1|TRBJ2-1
CASRELGLAGEQFF
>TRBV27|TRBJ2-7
CASSLSLRDRGREQYF
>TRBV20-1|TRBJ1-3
CSASSFVRDGNTIYF
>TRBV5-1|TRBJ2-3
CASSLVQPSTDTQYF